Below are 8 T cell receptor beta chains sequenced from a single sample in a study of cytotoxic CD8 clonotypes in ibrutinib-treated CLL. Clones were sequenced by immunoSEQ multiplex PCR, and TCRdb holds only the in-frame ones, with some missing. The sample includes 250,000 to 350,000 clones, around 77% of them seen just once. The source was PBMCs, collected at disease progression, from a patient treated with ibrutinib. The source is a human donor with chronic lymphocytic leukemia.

The CDR3 region is CASSLGTGGEQYF. The CDR3 region has the DNA TGTGCCAGCAGCCTGGGAACAGGGGGCGAGCAGTACTTC. J is TRBJ2-7 and V is TRBV2; 8 nucleotides agree with TRBD1. The V gene's germline CDR1 is SNHLY and CDR2 FYNNEI. The CDR3 totals 13 residues. Trimming took 6 bases from V and 6 from J; bases not matched to a gene: 7.

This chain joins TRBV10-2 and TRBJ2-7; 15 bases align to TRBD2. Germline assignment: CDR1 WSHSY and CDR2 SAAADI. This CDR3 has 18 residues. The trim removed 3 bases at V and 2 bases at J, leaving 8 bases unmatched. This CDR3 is CASSDPTGLAGGPYEQYF. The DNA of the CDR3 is TGCGCCAGCAGTGACCCAACGGGACTAGCGGGGGGTCCCTACGAGCAGTACTTC.

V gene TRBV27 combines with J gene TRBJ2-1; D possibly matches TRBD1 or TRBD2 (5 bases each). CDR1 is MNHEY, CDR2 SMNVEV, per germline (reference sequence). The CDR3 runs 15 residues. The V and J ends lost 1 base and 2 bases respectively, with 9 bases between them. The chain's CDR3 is CASSLWDPTYNEQFF. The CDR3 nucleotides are TGTGCCAGCAGTTTATGGGACCCGACCTACAATGAGCAGTTCTTC.

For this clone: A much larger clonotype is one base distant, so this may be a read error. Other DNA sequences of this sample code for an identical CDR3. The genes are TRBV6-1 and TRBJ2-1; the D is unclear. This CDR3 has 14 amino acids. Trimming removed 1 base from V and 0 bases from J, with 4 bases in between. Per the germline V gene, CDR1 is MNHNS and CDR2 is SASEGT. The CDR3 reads CASSEGSSYNEQFF. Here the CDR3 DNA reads TGTGCCAGCAGTGAAGGGAGCTCCTACAATGAGCAGTTCTTC.

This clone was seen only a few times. In nucleotides, the CDR3 is TGCAGTGCTAGGGCTGAGCAGTTCTTC. Protein: CSARAEQFF. The chain is built from TRBV20-1 and TRBJ2-1; D gene ambiguous. This CDR3 is 9 amino acids long. Germline V gene lookup returns CDR1 DFQATT and CDR2 SNEGSKA (reference sequence). Trimming cost V 3 bases and J 9 bases, with 3 bases left between them.

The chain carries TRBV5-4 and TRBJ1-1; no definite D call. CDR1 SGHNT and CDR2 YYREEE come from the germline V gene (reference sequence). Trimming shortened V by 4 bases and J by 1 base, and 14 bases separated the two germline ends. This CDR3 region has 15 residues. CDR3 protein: CASSPSGGANTEAFF. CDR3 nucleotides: TGTGCCAGCAGCCCTTCGGGAGGCGCGAACACTGAAGCTTTCTTT.

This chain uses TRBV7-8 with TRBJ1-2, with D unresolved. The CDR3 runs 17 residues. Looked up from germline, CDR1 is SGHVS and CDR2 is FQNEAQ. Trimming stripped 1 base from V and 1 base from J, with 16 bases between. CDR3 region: CASSLDPVRAGNYGYTF. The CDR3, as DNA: TGTGCCAGCAGCTTAGATCCAGTCCGGGCGGGTAACTATGGCTACACCTTC.

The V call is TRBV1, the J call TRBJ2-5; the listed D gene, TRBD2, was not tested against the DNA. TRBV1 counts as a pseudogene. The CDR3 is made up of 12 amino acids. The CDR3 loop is CTTPCGKGTQYF. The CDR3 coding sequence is TGCACCACCCCGTGCGGGAAAGGGACCCAGTACTTC.